The present entry profiles one T cell receptor beta chain with its context. Its antigen is not identified. The sample comes from a study of T cell responses to AZD1222 COVID-19 vaccine. Assay used: immunoSEQ multiplex PCR; TCRdb lists only in-frame clones, some missing. The table has 140,000 or so clones, about 90% seen once; the top ten hold under 2%. Whole-study findings and limits: Spike regions recognized by vaccine-associated CD4 TCRs spanned the protein, led by 160-218 and 743-854. All repertoire sampling was performed exclusively after the peak T cell response.

CDR1 and CDR2 (germline): MNHNS, SASEGT. V gave up 2 bases and J gave up 8 bases, with 9 bases separating them. The CDR3 is 13 amino acids. The sequenced sample was peripheral blood, obtained on day 0 of AZD1222 vaccination. The clonotype was recovered from an adult in good health. This rearrangement joins TRBV6-1 to TRBJ1-4; no clear D. DNA of the CDR3: TGTGCCAGCAGTGAATGGTCACAGGAAAAACTGTTTTTT. This sequence encodes CASSEWSQEKLFF.